This T cell receptor beta chain came from a study of STAT5B mutations in CD4+ large granular lymphocyte leukemia (dated by TCRdb to the early 2020s). Background on the whole study: Among healthy controls, the CDR3 'QG' motif was associated with a particular HLA allele. TCRbeta repertoires of CD4+ T-cell large granular lymphocyte leukemia patients were compared with those of healthy blood donors. The purity of purified fractions was confirmed by flow cytometry on FACSCanto II or FACSVerse to exceed 95% among lymphocytes.

What the study reported, not specific to this receptor: The data were not HLA-matched, and the higher clonality in CD4+ T-LGLL than in CD8+ T-LGLL could be due to the relatively small sample size. Greater clonality appeared to be present in CD4-sorted patient repertoires than in healthy CD4+ repertoires, and the difference was retained after the putative leukemic clones were removed. Enrichment of TRBV06-family usage was observed among the top patient clones (8/27) relative to healthy controls (2/35). The main leukemic clonotypes were found to be private to each patient, although about a quarter of the main leukemic clonotypes were detected at low frequency in the non-leukemic repertoires of other patients.

TCRbeta rearrangements were sequenced from genomic DNA using the immunoSEQ assay at survey resolution. Turning to the authors' computational methods: In the TCR sequencing data, the lowest productive clonotype frequency that could be detected was 2.59 x 10-5. Only productive TCRbeta rearrangements, meaning sequences that were complete and in-frame, were kept for the analyses. Simpson clonality, calculated in the immunoSEQ Analyzer version 3.0, was used as the measure of sample clonality. Clones were grouped by frequency into very rare, small, medium, large (1-20%) or hyperexpanded (>20%) categories. Generation probabilities were estimated with OLGA 1.2.3, V-gene circos plots were generated with VDJtools, specificities were searched for in VDJdb, and CDR3 motifs were identified with GLIPH. TCRdb mirrors the immuneACCESS table, restricted to in-frame sequences. Some clones are absent from its copies; in checked studies, under half trace to an unresolved V gene, and the reason for the others is unknown. V and J calls plus clone size are reproduced from that table; the DNA served to infer D and trimming. The sample table records around 24,000 clones; less than 80% of these occur just once. Clones ranked in the top ten supply 0.65% of the sample.

About this clone itself: Its antigen target is currently unknown. Per-base qualities were not stored, and no clone one base away is much larger.

Healthy controls were roughly 40 blood donors whose buffy coats came from the Finnish Red Cross blood service. All TCR-sequenced material derived from peripheral blood: patient blood samples and healthy donor buffy coats. Peripheral blood mononuclear cells were isolated by Ficoll-Hypaque gradient centrifugation. CD4+ cells were purified magnetically from the buffy coats of healthy controls. The Gentra Puregene Cell and Tissue kit was used for genomic DNA extraction, and quantification was performed on a Qubit 2.0 fluorometer. V is reduced by 7 bases and J by 7 bases, leaving a spacing of 14 bases between them. CDR1 and CDR2, per the germline V gene, are MNHNS and SASEGT. The CDR3 goes from the cysteine to the phenylalanine over 13 residues. Of all the DNA, just the CDR3 is kept, 39 bases in frame from base 1.

This TCR was recovered from a human donor in good health. Sequencing was carried out using CD4+ T cells from blood buffy coats. The sequence links TRBV6-1 to TRBJ1-5, and possibly TRBD1, on 5 matching bases. The CDR3 is CASTLGLWQPQHF. Read as DNA, the sequence is TGTGCCAGCACCCTGGGACTTTGGCAGCCCCAGCATTTT.